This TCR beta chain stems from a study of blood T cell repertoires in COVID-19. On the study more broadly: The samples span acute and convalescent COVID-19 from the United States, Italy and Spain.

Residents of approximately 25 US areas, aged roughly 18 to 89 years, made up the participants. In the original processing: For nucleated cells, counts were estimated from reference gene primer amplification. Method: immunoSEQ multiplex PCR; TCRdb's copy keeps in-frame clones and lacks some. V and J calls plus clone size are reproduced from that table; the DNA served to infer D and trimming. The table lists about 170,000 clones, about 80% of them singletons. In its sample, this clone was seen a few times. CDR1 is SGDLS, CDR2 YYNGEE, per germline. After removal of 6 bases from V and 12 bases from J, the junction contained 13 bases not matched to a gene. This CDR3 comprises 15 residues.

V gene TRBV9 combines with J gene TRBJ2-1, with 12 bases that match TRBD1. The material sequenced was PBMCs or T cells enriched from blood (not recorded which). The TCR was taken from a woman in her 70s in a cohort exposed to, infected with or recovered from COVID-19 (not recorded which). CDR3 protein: CASTSEGQGAVGQFF. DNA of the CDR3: TGTGCCAGCACTTCAGAGGGACAGGGGGCGGTCGGGCAGTTCTTC.